Following are 2 T cell receptor beta chains from one sample sequenced in a study of Graves' ophthalmopathy and Graves' hyperthyroidism. RNA transcripts were the template, and TCR beta CDR3 regions were amplified from them. The workflow started with a first-round RT-PCR run with HTBI primers and then moved on to a second-round multiplex PCR. TCRdb itself ran the multiplex PCR reads through MiXCR, one entry per CDR3 protein. The sample lists some 39,000 distinct CDR3 sequences, about 50% seen once, with 26% in the top ten. Sequenced sample: peripheral blood. The receptors stem from an adult woman with stable Graves' hyperthyroidism.

Of note for this clonotype: Germline is not matched at one junction end, which may reflect a read error. The chain has TRBV6-6 and TRBJ2-5, with 8 bases identical to TRBD1. The CDR3 extends over 14 amino acids. The germline V gene has CDR1 MNHNY and CDR2 SVGAGI (reference sequence). This chain's CDR3 is CASSYRTGQESQYF. The CDR3 DNA follows: TGTGCCAGCAGCTATCGGACAGGGCAAGAGAGCCAGTACTTC.

The V gene is TRBV7-2, the J gene TRBJ1-2, with 8 positions matching TRBD1. CDR1 and CDR2 (germline): SGHTA, FQGNSA. Losses at the gene ends were 1 base for V and 6 bases for J; bases not matched to a gene: 19. CDR3 size: 19 residues. Written as DNA, the CDR3 is TGTGCCAGCAGCTTAGTTCCGTGGGTTTTGGACAGGGCTGCGGATGGCTACACCTTC. This encodes CASSLVPWVLDRAADGYTF. Together with reference TRBV7-2 and TRBJ1-2, the CDR3 gives the full variable domain: GAGVSQSPSNKVTEKGKDVELRCDPISGHTALYWYRQSLGQGLEFLIYFQGNSAPDKSGLPSDRFSAERTGGSVSTLTIQRTQQEDSAVYLCASSLVPWVLDRAADGYTFGSGTRLTVV.